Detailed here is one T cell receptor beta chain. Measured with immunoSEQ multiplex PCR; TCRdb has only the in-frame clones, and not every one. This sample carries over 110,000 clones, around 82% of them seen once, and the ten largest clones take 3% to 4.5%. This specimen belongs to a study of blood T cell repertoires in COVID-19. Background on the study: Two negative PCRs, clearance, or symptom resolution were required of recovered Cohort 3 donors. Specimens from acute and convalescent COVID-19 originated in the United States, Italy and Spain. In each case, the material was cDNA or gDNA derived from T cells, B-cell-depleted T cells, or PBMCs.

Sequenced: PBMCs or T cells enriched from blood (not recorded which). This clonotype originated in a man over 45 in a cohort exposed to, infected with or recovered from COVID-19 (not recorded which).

The CDR3 nucleotides read TGTGCCAGCAGCTTGGGGGGAGAGTACGAGCAGTACTTC. Its protein product is CASSLGGEYEQYF. The chain has TRBV11-3 and TRBJ2-7; a weak D match, TRBD2 (6 bases). CDR3 length: 13 residues. With 3 bases removed from V and 4 bases from J, the gap between germline ends came to 10 bases. The V gene's germline CDR1 is SGHNT and CDR2 YENEEA.